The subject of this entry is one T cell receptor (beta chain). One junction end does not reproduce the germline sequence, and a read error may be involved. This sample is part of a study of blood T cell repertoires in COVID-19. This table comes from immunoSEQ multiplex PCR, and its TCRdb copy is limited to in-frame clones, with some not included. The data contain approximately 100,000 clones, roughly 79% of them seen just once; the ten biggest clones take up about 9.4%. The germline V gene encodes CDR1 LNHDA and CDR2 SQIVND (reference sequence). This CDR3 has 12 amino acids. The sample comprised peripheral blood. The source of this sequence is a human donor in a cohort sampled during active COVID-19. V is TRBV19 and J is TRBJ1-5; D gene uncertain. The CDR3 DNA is TGTGCCAGTAGTATGGGCAACCAGCCCCAGCATTTT. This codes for CASSMGNQPQHF.